This T cell receptor beta chain emerged from a study of cytomegalovirus exposure and HLA in healthy donors. In the case of this clone: No antigen is known for it.

Trimming removed 0 bases at V and 3 bases at J, with 10 bases between. The CDR3 is made up of 15 amino acids. Germline V lookup: CDR1 SGDLS, CDR2 YYNGEE. This PCR relied on a set of 60 Vbeta primers and 13 Jbeta primers. Some clones are missing from TCRdb's copy, which holds only in-frame ones; the method was immunoSEQ multiplex PCR. The data show 99,000 or so clones, with roughly 78% seen just once and 1.5% to 2% held by the top ten. Overall study findings and caveats: Cytomegalovirus status, reportedly, was diagnosed with high specificity and sensitivity by the classifier.

The sample consisted of PBMCs. This TCR was recovered from a woman between 35 and 50 years old in good health and CMV-seronegative. The chain uses TRBV9 and TRBJ2-1; tentative D call: TRBD2 (5 bases). CDR3 nucleotides: TGTGCCAGCAGCGTAGGTTCGGACTTCTACAATGAGCAGTTCTTC. Translated, it gives CASSVGSDFYNEQFF.